Listed below are T cell receptor beta chains from one sample, sequenced in a study of beta chain features in type 1 diabetes. Data came from immunoSEQ multiplex PCR; TCRdb stores just in-frame clones and leaves some out. The repertoire holds 300,000 to 350,000 clones, with around 9% as singletons. Sequencing used central memory CD4+ T cells from blood. The origin of the receptors is a man aged 30-40 years with type 1 diabetes. The CDR3 runs from the conserved cysteine through the conserved F or W. D genes are given only for firm matches. Rows may omit the clone size; those that give it use once, few, many or a size class.

TRBJ2-7	12	few	-	TRBV6-1	TGTGCCAGCACCGACCCGGATGGCGAGCAGTACTTC	CASTDPDGEQYF
TRBJ2-3	13	once	TRBD2	TRBV6-1	TGTGCCAGCAGGGGGGACTACACAGATACGCAGTATTTT	CASRGDYTDTQYF
TRBJ2-2	12	-	-	TRBV11-2	TGTGCCAGCAGCTTAGTTACCGGGGAGCTGTTTTTT	CASSLVTGELFF
TRBJ1-4	13	medium-sized	-	TRBV28	TGTGCCAGCAACCCGGCAGAGAATGAAAAACTGTTTTTT	CASNPAENEKLFF
TRBJ2-7	12	few	-	TRBV28	TGTGCCAGCAGACTGCGGGGTTACGAGCAGTACTTC	CASRLRGYEQYF
TRBJ2-7	12	-	-	TRBV2	TGTGCCAGCAGTGAAAACAGCTACGAGCAGTACTTC	CASSENSYEQYF
TRBJ1-1	14	few	-	TRBV18	TGTGCCAGCGCGCAAGGGGGGAAGAACACTGAAGCTTTCTTT	CASAQGGKNTEAFF
TRBJ2-5	13	-	-	TRBV7-8	TGTGCCAGCGAGAAGGGTAGTCAAGAGACCCAGTACTTC	CASEKGSQETQYF
TRBJ2-6	15	few	TRBD1	TRBV28	TGTGCCAGCAGTCCACAGGGGATAAGGGCCAACGTCCTGACTTTC	CASSPQGIRANVLTF
TRBJ2-7	13	-	TRBD2	TRBV2	TGTGCCAGCAAGGGTAGCGGGGGATCCGAGCAGTACTTC	CASKGSGGSEQYF
TRBJ2-7	15	few	TRBD1	TRBV18	TGTGCCAGCTCTCAGGGACAGGGGGCCGTCTACGAGCAGTACTTC	CASSQGQGAVYEQYF
TRBJ2-3	15	few	-	TRBV27	TGTGCCAGCAGTTTGAGGGAGTCCTCCACAGATACGCAGTATTTT	CASSLRESSTDTQYF
TRBJ2-4	15	-	-	TRBV7-2	TGTGCCAGCAGCTTAGGTCAGATAGCCAAAAACATTCAGTACTTC	CASSLGQIAKNIQYF
TRBJ1-1	15	few	-	TRBV4-3	TGCGCCAGCAGCGCAGGCTATTCGGGGGACACTGAAGCTTTCTTT	CASSAGYSGDTEAFF
TRBJ2-3	12	-	-	TRBV27	TGTGCCAGCAGCCTACCGGATGCTCCTCAGTATTTT	CASSLPDAPQYF
TRBJ2-1	11	-	-	TRBV7-2	TGTGCCAGCAGCTTAACACACGAGCAGTTCTTC	CASSLTHEQFF
TRBJ1-2	14	-	TRBD1	TRBV9	TGTGCCAGCAGCGTAGGAGGGGACAGTGGCGGCTACACCTTC	CASSVGGDSGGYTF
TRBJ2-3	18	-	TRBD2	TRBV2	TGTGCCAGCAGGATGCTGGGGCGGGGGGCCCTCCGCACAGATACGCAGTATTTT	CASRMLGRGALRTDTQYF
TRBJ2-1	13	-	-	TRBV7-8	TGTGCCAGCAGCCCATACCTCAACAATGAGCAGTTCTTC	CASSPYLNNEQFF
TRBJ2-7	14	-	-	TRBV7-2	TGTGCCAGCAGCTTAGCGGCAGGGGACTACGAGCAGTACTTC	CASSLAAGDYEQYF
TRBJ1-2	15	many	-	TRBV7-9	TGTGCCAGCAGCTCAGAAGGACATTTCGCGACTGGCTACACCTTC	CASSSEGHFATGYTF
TRBJ2-7	14	-	TRBD1	TRBV7-9	TGTGCCAGCAGCTCACAGGGGGGAGACTACGAGCAGTACTTC	CASSSQGGDYEQYF
TRBJ1-2	15	many	-	TRBV7-8	TGTGCCAGCAGCTTGGGAGACATTTCCAACTATGGCTACACCTTC	CASSLGDISNYGYTF
TRBJ1-1	14	few	-	TRBV5-1	TGCGCCAGCAGCCACGGGGGAATGAGGACTGAAGCTTTCTTT	CASSHGGMRTEAFF
TRBJ2-5	15	-	TRBD2	TRBV29-1	TGCAGCGTCGGACTAGCGGGGGCCCCCCAAGAGACCCAGTACTTC	CSVGLAGAPQETQYF
TRBJ2-7	13	few	-	TRBV21-1	TGTGCCAGCCCCCGGGACACGTCTGGCGGGCAGTACTTC	CASPRDTSGGQYF
TRBJ1-2	17	-	TRBD1	TRBV18	TGTGCCAGCTCACCACCGTCAAAGGCTGGACAGGGCTATGGCTACACCTTC	CASSPPSKAGQGYGYTF
TRBJ2-2	15	-	TRBD1	TRBV7-9	TGTGCCAGCAGCGCCAGGGACAGGGGGACCGGGGAGCTGTTTTTT	CASSARDRGTGELFF
TRBJ1-3	13	-	-	TRBV30	TGTGCCTGGAGTGTGGGAGGGCAAAACACCATATATTTT	CAWSVGGQNTIYF
TRBJ2-2	12	-	-	TRBV7-2	TGTGCCAGCAGCCCACAGACCGGGGAGCTGTTTTTT	CASSPQTGELFF
TRBJ2-5	13	-	-	TRBV9	TGTGCCAGCAGCCGCGGGACGGCGGGGACCCAGTACTTC	CASSRGTAGTQYF
TRBJ1-6	14	-	-	TRBV5-1	TGCGCCAGCAGCTGGAAAGGAGACAATTCACCCCTCCACTTT	CASSWKGDNSPLHF
TRBJ2-3	15	-	-	TRBV6-6	TGTGCCAGCAGTTCCCAACATGCTAGCACAGATACGCAGTATTTT	CASSSQHASTDTQYF
TRBJ2-2	13	few	-	TRBV29-1	TGCAGCGTTGGAGGGGTCCAAACCGGGGAGCTGTTTTTT	CSVGGVQTGELFF
TRBJ1-6	15	few	-	TRBV2	TGTGCCAGCAGTGAAGGGGGGCAGGCCAATTCACCCCTCCACTTT	CASSEGGQANSPLHF
TRBJ1-5	15	-	-	TRBV28	TGTGCCAGCAGTTTATCAGCGGGAAGGAATCAGCCCCAGCATTTT	CASSLSAGRNQPQHF
TRBJ2-3	16	-	TRBD2	TRBV28	TGTGCCAGCAGTTATCAGCGGGGGGGCTCGGGAGATACGCAGTATTTT	CASSYQRGGSGDTQYF
TRBJ1-2	13	few	TRBD1	TRBV5-1	TGCGCCAGCAGCGGACAGGGGGCGACGGGCTACACCTTC	CASSGQGATGYTF
TRBJ1-2	14	-	-	TRBV2	TGTGCCAGCAGGCAAGACACTGAGAACTATGGCTACACCTTC	CASRQDTENYGYTF
TRBJ2-7	11	many	-	TRBV30	TGTGCCTGGAGCCTACTCGCCGAGCAGTACTTC	CAWSLLAEQYF
TRBJ2-5	13	-	-	TRBV29-1	TGCAGCGTCGGGAATACAGGGCGGGAGACCCAGTACTTC	CSVGNTGRETQYF
TRBJ1-2	15	-	-	TRBV9	TGTGCCAGCAGCGTAGACGGAGGGAACTTGTATGGCTACACCTTC	CASSVDGGNLYGYTF
TRBJ2-5	13	-	-	TRBV10-3	TGTGCCATCAGTTCAGGGGAGCCGGAGACCCAGTACTTC	CAISSGEPETQYF
TRBJ1-6	15	-	-	TRBV5-6	TGTGCCAGCAGCTTGTTCGGCAGCTTGGGTTCACCCCTCCACTTT	CASSLFGSLGSPLHF
TRBJ1-4	14	many	-	TRBV7-2	TGTGCCAGCAGCGTGGGGCAGGGGCATGAAAAACTGTTTTTT	CASSVGQGHEKLFF
TRBJ2-6	17	many	-	TRBV4-3	TGCGCCAGCAGCCAAGATCCCCAGGCCTCTGGGGCCAACGTCCTGACTTTC	CASSQDPQASGANVLTF
TRBJ1-2	14	few	-	TRBV19	TGTGCCAGTAGTATACAGGGAGGGGACTATGGCTACACCTTC	CASSIQGGDYGYTF
TRBJ2-7	12	-	TRBD1	TRBV2	TGTGCCAGCACAACAGGGGGCTACGAGCAGTACTTC	CASTTGGYEQYF
TRBJ2-7	17	few	TRBD2	TRBV5-4	TGTGCCAGCAGCTCCGGGGAGGGGCAGAGCCTTATTAACGAGCAGTACTTC	CASSSGEGQSLINEQYF
TRBJ1-6	18	-	-	TRBV4-1	TGCGCCAGCAGCCAAGATGAATCCTCGGACGGGTCGAGGACACCCCTCCACTTT	CASSQDESSDGSRTPLHF
TRBJ2-5	13	few	-	TRBV6-5	TGTGCCAGCAGCCCCCTTGGCACGGAGACCCAGTACTTC	CASSPLGTETQYF
TRBJ2-1	14	many	-	TRBV9	TGTGCCAGCAGCGTGCAGGGTAAGGGGGATGAGCAGTTCTTC	CASSVQGKGDEQFF
TRBJ2-3	15	many	-	TRBV25-1	TGTGCCAGCAGCGACAGCACCTTCACCGCGGATACGCAGTATTTT	CASSDSTFTADTQYF
TRBJ1-5	13	-	TRBD1	TRBV5-4	TGTGCCAGCAGCGCTGACAGGGATCAGCCCCAGCATTTT	CASSADRDQPQHF
TRBJ1-6	15	few	TRBD1	TRBV10-3	TGTGCCATCAGTGCGGGACAGGGTAGCAATTCACCCCTCCACTTT	CAISAGQGSNSPLHF
TRBJ2-1	16	few	-	TRBV6-5	TGTGCCAGCAGTTCGGACACCCTGAGCTCCTACAATGAGCAGTTCTTC	CASSSDTLSSYNEQFF
TRBJ2-7	13	few	-	TRBV29-1	TGCAGCGTTGGTGGGGGGATTTCCTACGAGCAGTACTTC	CSVGGGISYEQYF
TRBJ2-1	13	-	-	TRBV5-4	TGTGCCAGCAGCTTTACTGAATACAATGAGCAGTTCTTC	CASSFTEYNEQFF
TRBJ2-3	17	few	-	TRBV4-1	TGCGCCAGCAGCCTCGAAAGTGGGACTTCTAGCACAGATACGCAGTATTTT	CASSLESGTSSTDTQYF